A single sample is the source of the 25 T cell receptor beta chains below, sequenced in a study of T cell responses to AZD1222 COVID-19 vaccine. Using immunoSEQ multiplex PCR, the repertoire was profiled, and TCRdb retains in-frame clones only, with some absent. The profile shows 85,000 or so clones, more than 70% of them singletons. Sequenced here: peripheral blood, sampled 28 days after the second AZD1222 dose. The receptor source for this set is an adult who received the AZD1222 COVID-19 vaccine.

The V call is TRBV28, the J call TRBJ2-7, with 7 positions matching TRBD1. The V segment lost 5 bases and the J segment 6 bases; nucleotides outside the gene matches: 10. This CDR3 has 14 residues. Germline assignment: CDR1 MDHEN and CDR2 SYDVKM. CDR3 sequence: CASSDPTGKGEQYF. DNA for the CDR3: TGTGCCAGCAGTGACCCGACAGGGAAGGGCGAGCAGTACTTC. The whole variable domain, remainder taken from reference TRBV28 and TRBJ2-7, is DVKVTQSSRYLVKRTGEKVFLECVQDMDHENMFWYRQDPGLGLRLIYFSYDVKMKEKGDIPEGYSVSREKKERFSLILESASTNQTSMYLCASSDPTGKGEQYFGPGTRLTVT.

V gene TRBV6-5 combines with J gene TRBJ2-7; 8 bases match TRBD1. The length of the CDR3 is 13 residues. The trim removed 6 bases at V and 6 bases at J, leaving 7 bases unmatched. Germline CDR1 MNHEY, CDR2 SVGAGI. For the CDR3, the DNA is TGTGCCAGCAGAGTAGGCAGGGGGCTCGAGCAGTACTTC. Translating it yields CASRVGRGLEQYF.

V is TRBV4-3 and J is TRBJ2-5; 11 positions agree with TRBD1. Germline assignment: CDR1 LGHNA and CDR2 YSLEER. This CDR3 comprises 16 residues. V dropped 1 base and J dropped 5; count of bases not matched to a gene: 6. CDR3 sequence (DNA): TGCGCCAGCAGCCAAGGGACAGGGGGCGTATGGGAGACCCAGTACTTC. Residues: CASSQGTGGVWETQYF.

V and J are TRBV27 and TRBJ1-2; 8 positions agree with TRBD1. In germline, CDR1 is MNHEY, CDR2 SMNVEV (reference sequence). The CDR3 contains 15 residues. Trimming removed 3 bases from V and 4 bases from J; junction bases left unmatched: 7. CDR3 protein: CASSFLDRGGYGYTF. CDR3 coding DNA: TGTGCCAGCAGTTTCCTCGACAGGGGCGGCTATGGCTACACCTTC.

The V gene is TRBV10-2, the J gene TRBJ2-1; 10 bases line up with TRBD2. V shed 6 bases and J 8 bases; nucleotides not matched to a gene: 7. CDR3 length equals 14 residues. The germline V gene encodes CDR1 WSHSY and CDR2 SAAADI. CDR3 protein: CASRESGGAHEQFF. The CDR3 coding sequence is TGCGCCAGCAGGGAGAGCGGGGGGGCTCATGAGCAGTTCTTC.

This sequence joins TRBV7-9 and TRBJ2-6, with TRBD2 identical over 11 bases. The CDR3 is made up of 19 amino acids. Per the germline V gene, CDR1 is SEHNR and CDR2 is FQNEAQ (reference sequence). J lost 4 bases, V lost 5 bases, and 13 bases had no gene match. The DNA of the CDR3 is TGTGCCAGCAGCCCCGGCACTAGCGGGAGTACGAGAGGGGCCAACGTCCTGACTTTC. It encodes CASSPGTSGSTRGANVLTF.

The CDR3 DNA reads TGTGCCAGCAGCTTAGCGAGGCGGGGGACTAGCGGGAGCCGAAACACCGGGGAGCTGTTTTTT. Its protein is CASSLARRGTSGSRNTGELFF. The chain couples TRBV7-8 to TRBJ2-2, with 14 bases identical to TRBD2. The CDR3 is made up of 21 amino acids. The J segment lost 2 bases and the V segment lost 0 bases, leaving 11 bases of the junction unmatched. Looked up from germline, CDR1 is SGHVS and CDR2 is FQNEAQ.

The chain couples TRBV10-3 to TRBJ1-1, with 8 nucleotides matching TRBD1. J was trimmed by 4 bases and V by 3 bases; bases with no gene match: 7. This CDR3 comprises 15 residues. Germline V CDR1 and CDR2: ENHRY, SYGVKD. DNA of the CDR3: TGTGCCATCAGTGACCCGACAGGGGATGGCACTGAAGCTTTCTTT. Translation: CAISDPTGDGTEAFF.

The V gene is TRBV6-5, the J gene TRBJ1-2; TRBD1 aligns across 9 bases. This CDR3 comprises 15 residues. CDR1 is MNHEY, CDR2 SVGAGI, per germline. V gave up 6 bases and J gave up 4 bases; unmatched junction bases: 9. The CDR3 region is CASSAFGQGSYGYTF. CDR3 sequence (DNA): TGTGCCAGCAGCGCTTTCGGACAGGGGTCCTATGGCTACACCTTC.

The chain carries TRBV27 and TRBJ2-7, with 8 positions matching TRBD1. CDR1 and CDR2 (germline): MNHEY, SMNVEV (reference sequence). CDR3 length: 12 residues. Trimming took 4 bases from V and 6 from J; bases not matched to a gene: 2. The CDR3 DNA sequence: TGTGCCAGCAGTTCCACAGGGGGCGAGCAGTACTTC. Translating gives CASSSTGGEQYF.

The rearrangement joins TRBV28 to TRBJ2-3, with D unclear. Trimming cost V 2 bases and J 6 bases, with 6 bases left between them. This CDR3 spans 12 amino acids. Germline CDR1 is MDHEN and CDR2 is SYDVKM. The CDR3 region has the DNA TGTGCCAGCAGTTTAACGTTGGATACGCAGTATTTT. Its translation: CASSLTLDTQYF.

This chain uses TRBV7-3 with TRBJ1-2; 8 bases fit TRBD1. J gave up 7 bases and V 5 bases, and 9 bases lay outside the gene matches. Germline V gene sequence: CDR1 SGHTA, CDR2 FQGTGA. CDR3 length: 14 amino acids. The DNA of the CDR3 is TGTGCCAGCAGCCCCATGGCAGGGGGCTTTGGCTACACCTTC. Its protein is CASSPMAGGFGYTF.

This sequence joins TRBV6-5 and TRBJ2-3; 12 bases are shared with TRBD2. The V and J ends lost 6 bases and 2 bases, in that order; junction bases with no gene match: 3. The CDR3 length is 15 residues. Germline assignment: CDR1 MNHEY and CDR2 SVGAGI. CDR3 bases: TGTGCCAGCAGGCGACTAGCGGGAGTCACAGATACGCAGTATTTT. It encodes CASRRLAGVTDTQYF.

The J gene is TRBJ1-1, the V gene TRBV28, with 7 bases lining up with TRBD1. Germline lookup yields CDR1 MDHEN and CDR2 SYDVKM. Losses at the gene ends were 6 bases for V and 2 bases for J; bases not matched to a gene: 12. The CDR3 contains 16 residues. The CDR3 is CASRPGGTERNTEAFF. The DNA of the CDR3 is TGTGCCAGCAGACCAGGGGGGACAGAGAGAAACACTGAAGCTTTCTTT.

This chain links TRBV6-2 or TRBV6-3 with TRBJ1-1; no firm D call. The V end lost 5 bases, the J end lost 5 bases, and 15 bases lay between the germline ends. This CDR3 region has 14 residues. Germline-derived CDR1 and CDR2 are MNHEY and SVGEGT. CDR3 in DNA: TGTGCCAGCAGTCCCACAATAGAGAGAACTGAAGCTTTCTTT. It encodes CASSPTIERTEAFF.

V gene TRBV28 combines with J gene TRBJ2-7, with D tentatively TRBD1 (6 bases). The CDR3 covers 13 residues. Trimming took off 3 bases at V and 4 bases at J, with 10 bases between the two ends. Germline V CDR1 and CDR2: MDHEN, SYDVKM. Here the CDR3 DNA reads TGTGCCAGCAGTTTGTTACAGGGTTACGAGCAGTACTTC. Its protein product is CASSLLQGYEQYF. The full variable domain, in which reference TRBV28 and TRBJ2-7 provide the parts outside the CDR3, is DVKVTQSSRYLVKRTGEKVFLECVQDMDHENMFWYRQDPGLGLRLIYFSYDVKMKEKGDIPEGYSVSREKKERFSLILESASTNQTSMYLCASSLLQGYEQYFGPGTRLTVT.

In this sample, this clone turned up a few times. One junction end disagrees with the germline gene, perhaps due to a read error. The genes are TRBV3-1 (or the pseudogene TRBV3-2) and TRBJ1-2, with D tentatively TRBD1 (5 bases). The CDR3 has 13 amino acids. Looked up from germline, CDR1 is LGHDT and CDR2 is YNNKEL (reference sequence). For the CDR3, the DNA is TGTGCCAGCAGCCAAGATAGCGGGGCTTTTCTAATATTC. Its protein is CASSQDSGAFLIF.

The gene calls are TRBV19 and TRBJ1-6, with 7 bases aligning to TRBD1. Germline trimming cut 9 bases from V and 5 bases from J; bases unmatched to any gene: 7. In germline, CDR1 is LNHDA, CDR2 SQIVND (reference sequence). This CDR3 has 14 amino acids. The CDR3 loop reads CASRQGRDNSPLHF. The DNA of the CDR3 is TGTGCCAGCAGACAGGGTAGGGATAATTCACCCCTCCACTTT.

The chain uses TRBV28 and TRBJ1-2; 7 positions agree with TRBD1. Germline-derived CDR1 and CDR2 are MDHEN and SYDVKM. The CDR3 contains 14 residues. The V gene end was trimmed by 6 bases and the J gene end by 4 bases; junction bases not matched to a gene: 8. CDR3 region: CASRGGGAGYGYTF. The DNA for the CDR3 is TGTGCCAGCAGAGGAGGGGGCGCGGGCTATGGCTACACCTTC.

CDR3 DNA: TGCGCCAGCAGTCCGCGACTAGCTTACAATGAGCAGTTCTTC. It encodes CASSPRLAYNEQFF. The chain couples TRBV5-1 to TRBJ2-1; 7 bases map to TRBD2. V shed 5 bases and J 4 bases; nucleotides not matched to a gene: 6. Germline V lookup: CDR1 SGHRS, CDR2 YFSETQ. This CDR3 is 14 amino acids long.

J is TRBJ1-1 and V is TRBV19, with TRBD1 identical over 10 bases. This CDR3 has 13 amino acids. The V gene's germline CDR1 is LNHDA and CDR2 SQIVND (reference sequence). J was trimmed by 7 bases and V by 10 bases; bases with no gene match: 9. CDR3 in amino acids: CATRRDRGREAFF. CDR3 DNA: TGTGCCACCCGCCGGGACAGGGGACGTGAAGCTTTCTTT.

This clone was counted once. The chain employs TRBV18 and TRBJ2-7; the match to TRBD1 covers 7 bases. J lost 2 bases, V lost 3 bases, and 4 bases had no gene match. Per the germline V gene, CDR1 is KGHSH and CDR2 is LQKENI. CDR3 length: 14 amino acids. CDR3 coding DNA: TGTGCCAGCTCACCCACAGGGGACCCCTACGAGCAGTACTTC. Encoded protein: CASSPTGDPYEQYF.

This clone has only a few counts. The V call is TRBV5-1, the J call TRBJ2-3; D is ambiguous. V was trimmed by 0 bases and J by 1 base, leaving 9 bases between them. This CDR3 spans 15 amino acids. Germline CDR1 is SGHRS and CDR2 is YFSETQ. CDR3 sequence reads: CASSLAIVGTDTQYF. DNA for the CDR3: TGCGCCAGCAGCTTGGCGATAGTCGGCACAGATACGCAGTATTTT.

CDR3 nucleotides: TGTGCCAGCAGCTTAGCTCGGGGCGCTGAGCAGTTCTTC. It codes for CASSLARGAEQFF. The rearrangement joins TRBV7-6 to TRBJ2-1, with D possibly called TRBD1 or TRBD2 (5 bases each). Trimming pared 0 bases from V and 9 bases from J, leaving 9 bases between. The CDR3 sequence is 13 residues long. The V gene's germline CDR1 is SGHVS and CDR2 FNYEAQ.

The chain links TRBV28 to TRBJ2-1, with 8 bases lining up with TRBD1. Looked up from germline, CDR1 is MDHEN and CDR2 is SYDVKM. V lost 3 bases to trimming and J lost 6 bases; unmatched junction nucleotides: 4. This CDR3 contains 14 residues. CDR3 in amino acids: CASSLGQAPNEQFF. The CDR3 coding sequence is TGTGCCAGCAGTTTGGGACAGGCCCCCAATGAGCAGTTCTTC.